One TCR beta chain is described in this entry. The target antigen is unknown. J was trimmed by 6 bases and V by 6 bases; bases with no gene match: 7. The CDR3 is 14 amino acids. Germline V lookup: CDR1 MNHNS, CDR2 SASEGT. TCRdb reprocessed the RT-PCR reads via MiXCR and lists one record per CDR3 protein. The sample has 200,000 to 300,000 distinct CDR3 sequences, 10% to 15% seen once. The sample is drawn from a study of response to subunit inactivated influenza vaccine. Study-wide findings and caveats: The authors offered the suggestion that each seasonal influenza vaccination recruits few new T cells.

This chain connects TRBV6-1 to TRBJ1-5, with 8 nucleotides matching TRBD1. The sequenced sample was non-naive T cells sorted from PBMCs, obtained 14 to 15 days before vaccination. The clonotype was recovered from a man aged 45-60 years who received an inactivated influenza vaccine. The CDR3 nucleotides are TGTGCCAGCAGGACAGGGGACGCGGGTCAGCCCCAGCATTTT. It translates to CASRTGDAGQPQHF.